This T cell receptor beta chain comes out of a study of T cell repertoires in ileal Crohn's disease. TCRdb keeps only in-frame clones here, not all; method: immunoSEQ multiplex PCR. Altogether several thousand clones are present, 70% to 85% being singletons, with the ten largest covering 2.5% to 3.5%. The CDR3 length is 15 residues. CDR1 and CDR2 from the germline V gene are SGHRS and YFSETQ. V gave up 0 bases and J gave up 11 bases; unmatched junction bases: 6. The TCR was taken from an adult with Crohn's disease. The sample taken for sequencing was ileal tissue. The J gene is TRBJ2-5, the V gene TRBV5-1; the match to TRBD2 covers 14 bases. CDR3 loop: CASSLGLAGGREQYF. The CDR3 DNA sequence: TGCGCCAGCAGCTTGGGACTAGCGGGGGGGCGGGAGCAGTACTTC.